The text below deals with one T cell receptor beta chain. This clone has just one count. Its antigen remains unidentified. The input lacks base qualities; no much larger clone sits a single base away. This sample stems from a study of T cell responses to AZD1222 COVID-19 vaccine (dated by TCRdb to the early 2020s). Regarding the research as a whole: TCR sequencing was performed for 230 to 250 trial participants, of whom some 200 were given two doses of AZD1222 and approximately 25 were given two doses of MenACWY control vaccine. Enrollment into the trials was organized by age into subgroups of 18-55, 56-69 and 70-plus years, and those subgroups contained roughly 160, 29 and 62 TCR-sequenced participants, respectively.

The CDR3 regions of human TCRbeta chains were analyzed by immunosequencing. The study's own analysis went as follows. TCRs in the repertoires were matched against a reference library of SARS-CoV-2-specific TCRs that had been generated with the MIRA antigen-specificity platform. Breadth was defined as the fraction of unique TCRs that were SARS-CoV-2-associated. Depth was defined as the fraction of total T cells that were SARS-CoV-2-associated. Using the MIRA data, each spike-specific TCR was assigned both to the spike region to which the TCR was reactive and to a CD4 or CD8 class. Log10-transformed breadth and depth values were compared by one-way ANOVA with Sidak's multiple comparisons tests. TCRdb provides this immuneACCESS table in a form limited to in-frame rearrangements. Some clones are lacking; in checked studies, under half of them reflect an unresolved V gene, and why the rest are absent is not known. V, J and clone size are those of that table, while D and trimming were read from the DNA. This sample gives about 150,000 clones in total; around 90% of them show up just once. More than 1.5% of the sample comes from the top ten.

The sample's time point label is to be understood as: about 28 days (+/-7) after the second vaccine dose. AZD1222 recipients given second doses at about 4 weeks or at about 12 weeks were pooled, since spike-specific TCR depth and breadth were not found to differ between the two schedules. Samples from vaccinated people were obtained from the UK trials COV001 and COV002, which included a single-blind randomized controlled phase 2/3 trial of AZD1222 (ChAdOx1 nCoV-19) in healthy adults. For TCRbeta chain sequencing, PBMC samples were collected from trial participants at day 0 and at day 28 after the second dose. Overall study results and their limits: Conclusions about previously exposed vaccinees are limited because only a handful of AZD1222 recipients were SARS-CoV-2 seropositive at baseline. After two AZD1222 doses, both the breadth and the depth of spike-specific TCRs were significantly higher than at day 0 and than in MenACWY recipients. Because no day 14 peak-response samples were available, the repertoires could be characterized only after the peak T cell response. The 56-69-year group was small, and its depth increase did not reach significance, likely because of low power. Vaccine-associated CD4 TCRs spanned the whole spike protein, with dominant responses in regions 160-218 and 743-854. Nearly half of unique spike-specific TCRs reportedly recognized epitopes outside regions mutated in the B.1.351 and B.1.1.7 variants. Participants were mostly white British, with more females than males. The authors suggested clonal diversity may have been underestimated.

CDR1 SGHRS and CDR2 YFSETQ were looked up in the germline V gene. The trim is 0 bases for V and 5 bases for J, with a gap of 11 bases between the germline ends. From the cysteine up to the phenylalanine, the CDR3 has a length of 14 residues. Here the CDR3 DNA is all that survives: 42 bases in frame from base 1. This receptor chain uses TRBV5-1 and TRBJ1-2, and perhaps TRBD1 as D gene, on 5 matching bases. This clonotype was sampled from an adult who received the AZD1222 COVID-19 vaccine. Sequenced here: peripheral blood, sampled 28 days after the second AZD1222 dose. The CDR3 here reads CASSLVGEDYGYTF. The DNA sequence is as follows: TGCGCCAGCAGCTTGGTAGGGGAGGATTATGGCTACACCTTC.